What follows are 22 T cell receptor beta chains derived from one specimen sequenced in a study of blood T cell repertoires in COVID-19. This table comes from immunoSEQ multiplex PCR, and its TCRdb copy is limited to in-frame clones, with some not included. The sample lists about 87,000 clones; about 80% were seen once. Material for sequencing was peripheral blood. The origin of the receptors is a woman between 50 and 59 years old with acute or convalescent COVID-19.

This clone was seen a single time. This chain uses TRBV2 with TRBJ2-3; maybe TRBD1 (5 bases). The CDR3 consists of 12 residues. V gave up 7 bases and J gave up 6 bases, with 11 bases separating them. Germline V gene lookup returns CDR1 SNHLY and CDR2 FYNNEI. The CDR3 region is CASTRDFDTQYF. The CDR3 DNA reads TGTGCCAGCACCAGGGATTTTGATACGCAGTATTTT.

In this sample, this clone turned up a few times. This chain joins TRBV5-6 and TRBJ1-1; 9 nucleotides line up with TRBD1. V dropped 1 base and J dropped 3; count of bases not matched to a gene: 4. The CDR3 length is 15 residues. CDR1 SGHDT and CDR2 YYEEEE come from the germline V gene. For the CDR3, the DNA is TGTGCCAGCAGCTTGTCCGGGACAGGGTACACTGAAGCTTTCTTT. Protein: CASSLSGTGYTEAFF.

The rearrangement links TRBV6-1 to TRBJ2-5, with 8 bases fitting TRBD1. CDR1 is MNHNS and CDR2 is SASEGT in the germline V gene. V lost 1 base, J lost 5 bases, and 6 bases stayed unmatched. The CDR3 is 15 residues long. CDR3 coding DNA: TGTGCCAGCAGTGAAGACGTGACAGGGGTTGAGACCCAGTACTTC. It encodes CASSEDVTGVETQYF.

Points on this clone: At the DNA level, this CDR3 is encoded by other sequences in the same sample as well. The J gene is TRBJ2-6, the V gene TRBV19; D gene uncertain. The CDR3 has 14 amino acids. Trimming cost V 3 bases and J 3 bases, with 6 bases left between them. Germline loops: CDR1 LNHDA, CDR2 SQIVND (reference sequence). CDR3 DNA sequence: TGTGCCAGTAGTATCGGTAGTGGGGCCAACGTCCTGACTTTC. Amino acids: CASSIGSGANVLTF.

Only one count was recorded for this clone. The CDR3 spells CASSLVAVETQYF. In nucleotides, the CDR3 is TGTGCCAGCAGCTTAGTGGCGGTGGAGACCCAGTACTTC. V and J are TRBV7-2 and TRBJ2-5; D is unresolved. This CDR3 region has 13 residues. V gave up 1 base and J gave up 5 bases, with 8 bases separating them. Looked up from germline, CDR1 is SGHTA and CDR2 is FQGNSA.

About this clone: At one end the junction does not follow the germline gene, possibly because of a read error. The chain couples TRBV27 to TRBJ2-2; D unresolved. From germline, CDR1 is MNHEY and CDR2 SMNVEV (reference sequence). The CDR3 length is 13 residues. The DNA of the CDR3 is TGTGCCAGCAGTTTATTGAGCACCAGGGAGCTGTTTTTT. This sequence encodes CASSLLSTRELFF.

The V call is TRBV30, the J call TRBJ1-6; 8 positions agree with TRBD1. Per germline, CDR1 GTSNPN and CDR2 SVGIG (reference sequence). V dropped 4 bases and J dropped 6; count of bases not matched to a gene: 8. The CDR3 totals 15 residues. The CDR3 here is CAWKGRTGGNSPLHF. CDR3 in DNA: TGTGCCTGGAAAGGGCGTACAGGGGGTAATTCACCCCTCCACTTT.

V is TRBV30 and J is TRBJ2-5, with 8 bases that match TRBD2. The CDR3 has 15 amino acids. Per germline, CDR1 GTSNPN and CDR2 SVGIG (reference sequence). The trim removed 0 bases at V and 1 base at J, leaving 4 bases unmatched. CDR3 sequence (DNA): TGTGCCTGGAGTGTAGCCGGGGGGGCCCAAGAGACCCAGTACTTC. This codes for CAWSVAGGAQETQYF.

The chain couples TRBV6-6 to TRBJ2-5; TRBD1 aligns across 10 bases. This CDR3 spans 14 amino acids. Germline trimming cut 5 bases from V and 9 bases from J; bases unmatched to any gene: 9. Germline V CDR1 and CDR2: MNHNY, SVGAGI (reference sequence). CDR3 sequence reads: CASSTRDRGWAQYF. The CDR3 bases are TGTGCCAGCAGTACCCGGGACAGGGGATGGGCCCAGTACTTC.

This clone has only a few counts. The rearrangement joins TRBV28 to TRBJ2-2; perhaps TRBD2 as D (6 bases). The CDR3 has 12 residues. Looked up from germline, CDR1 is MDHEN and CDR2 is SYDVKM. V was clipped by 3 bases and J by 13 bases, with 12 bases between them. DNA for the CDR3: TGTGCCAGCAGTTTGCTAACGGGAGTGCTGTTTTTT. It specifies CASSLLTGVLFF. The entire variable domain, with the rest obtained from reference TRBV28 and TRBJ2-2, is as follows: DVKVTQSSRYLVKRTGEKVFLECVQDMDHENMFWYRQDPGLGLRLIYFSYDVKMKEKGDIPEGYSVSREKKERFSLILESASTNQTSMYLCASSLLTGVLFFGEGSRLTVL.

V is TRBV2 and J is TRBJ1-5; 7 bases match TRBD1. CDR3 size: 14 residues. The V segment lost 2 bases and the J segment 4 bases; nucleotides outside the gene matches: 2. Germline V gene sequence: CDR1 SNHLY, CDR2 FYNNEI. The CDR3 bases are TGTGCCAGCAGTGAAAGGACAGGAAATCAGCCCCAGCATTTT. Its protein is CASSERTGNQPQHF.

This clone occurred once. The DNA for the CDR3 is TGTGCCAGCAGCTTAGGGAGGTTTGACACTGAAGCTTTCTTT. Its protein is CASSLGRFDTEAFF. The V gene is TRBV11-3, the J gene TRBJ1-1; D gene unclear. The CDR3 consists of 14 residues. The V end lost 1 base, the J end lost 3 bases, and 9 bases lay between the germline ends. Germline CDR1 is SGHNT and CDR2 is YENEEA.

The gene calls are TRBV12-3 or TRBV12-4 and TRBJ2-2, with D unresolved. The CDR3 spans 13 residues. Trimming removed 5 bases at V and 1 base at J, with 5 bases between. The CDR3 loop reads CASSVKNTGELFF. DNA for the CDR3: TGTGCCAGCAGTGTTAAGAACACCGGGGAGCTGTTTTTT.

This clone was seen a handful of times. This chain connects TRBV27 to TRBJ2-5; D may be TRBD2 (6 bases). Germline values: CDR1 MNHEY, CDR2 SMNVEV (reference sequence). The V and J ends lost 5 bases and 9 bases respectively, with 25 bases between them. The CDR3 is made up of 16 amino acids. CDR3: CASSLEAGQISEAQYF. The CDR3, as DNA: TGTGCCAGCAGTCTTGAAGCGGGCCAGATATCCGAGGCCCAGTACTTC.

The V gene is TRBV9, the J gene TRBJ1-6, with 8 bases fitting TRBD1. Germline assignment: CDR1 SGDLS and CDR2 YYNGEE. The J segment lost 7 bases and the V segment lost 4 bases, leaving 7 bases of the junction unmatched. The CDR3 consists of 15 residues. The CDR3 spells CASSTPGTGNSPLHF. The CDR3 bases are TGTGCCAGCAGCACCCCCGGGACAGGCAATTCACCCCTCCACTTT.

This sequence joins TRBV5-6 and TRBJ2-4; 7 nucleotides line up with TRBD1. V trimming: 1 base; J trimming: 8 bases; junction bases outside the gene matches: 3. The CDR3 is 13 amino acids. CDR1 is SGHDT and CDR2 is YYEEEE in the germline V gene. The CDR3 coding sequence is TGTGCCAGCAGCTTGAGGGGGCTCGACATTCAGTACTTC. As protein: CASSLRGLDIQYF.

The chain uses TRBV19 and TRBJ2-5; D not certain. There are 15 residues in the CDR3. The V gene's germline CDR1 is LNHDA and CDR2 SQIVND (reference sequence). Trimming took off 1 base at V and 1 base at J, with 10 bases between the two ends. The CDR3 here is CASSIGARTQETQYF. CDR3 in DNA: TGTGCCAGTAGTATAGGGGCGCGCACCCAAGAGACCCAGTACTTC.

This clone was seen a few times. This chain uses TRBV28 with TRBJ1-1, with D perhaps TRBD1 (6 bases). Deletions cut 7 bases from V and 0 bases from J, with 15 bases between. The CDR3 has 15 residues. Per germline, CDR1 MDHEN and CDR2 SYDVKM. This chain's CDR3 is CASTRGGSMNTEAFF. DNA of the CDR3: TGTGCCAGCACCCGCGGGGGCAGTATGAACACTGAAGCTTTCTTT.

The CDR3 region has the DNA TGTGCCAGCAGCTTGACTAGCGGTACCTCCTACGAGCAGTACTTC. It encodes CASSLTSGTSYEQYF. V and J are TRBV14 and TRBJ2-7; 9 bases are a match to TRBD2. The J segment lost 0 bases and the V segment lost 5 bases, leaving 5 bases of the junction unmatched. The V gene's germline CDR1 is SGHDN and CDR2 FVKESK. This CDR3 has 15 amino acids.

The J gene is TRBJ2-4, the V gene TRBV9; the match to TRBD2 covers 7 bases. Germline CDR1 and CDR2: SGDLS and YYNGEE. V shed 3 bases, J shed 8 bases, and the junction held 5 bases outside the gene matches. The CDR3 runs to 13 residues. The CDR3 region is CASSGTRGDIQYF. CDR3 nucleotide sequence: TGTGCCAGCAGCGGGACTCGGGGGGACATTCAGTACTTC. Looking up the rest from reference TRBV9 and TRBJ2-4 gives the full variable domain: DSGVTQTPKHLITATGQRVTLRCSPRSGDLSVYWYQQSLDQGLQFLIQYYNGEERAKGNILERFSAQQFPDLHSELNLSSLELGDSALYFCASSGTRGDIQYFGAGTRLSVL.

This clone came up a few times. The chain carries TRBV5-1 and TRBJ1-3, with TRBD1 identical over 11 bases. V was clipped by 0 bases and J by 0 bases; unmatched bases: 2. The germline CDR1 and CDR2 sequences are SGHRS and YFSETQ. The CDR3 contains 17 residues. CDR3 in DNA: TGCGCCAGCAGCTTGGATGGGACAGGGGGCTCTGGAAACACCATATATTTT. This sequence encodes CASSLDGTGGSGNTIYF.

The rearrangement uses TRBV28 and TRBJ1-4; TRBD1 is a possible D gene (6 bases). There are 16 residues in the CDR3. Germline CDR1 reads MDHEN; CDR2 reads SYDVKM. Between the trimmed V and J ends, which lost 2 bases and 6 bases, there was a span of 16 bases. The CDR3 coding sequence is TGTGCCAGCAGTTTAGTCACAGGGTTCGAGTATGAAAAACTGTTTTTT. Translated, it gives CASSLVTGFEYEKLFF.